This T cell receptor (beta chain) came from a study of blood T cells in healthy people across ages. Study-level background: Researchers report that template switching captured about one barcoded beta molecule per two T cells. General study findings and limits: The unknown donor CMV status may have confounded expanded clonotype changes.

Primed by a sample-barcoded 5' primer and a J-beta primer mix, a second PCR proceeded for about 7 to 11 cycles. TCRdb recomputed calls from the 5' RACE reads with MiXCR, one row per CDR3 protein. Among just under 900,000 distinct CDR3 sequences listed, roughly 26% were seen once. This clonotype was observed many times. Its specificity is not known. There are 20 residues in the CDR3. The V segment lost 5 bases and the J segment 0 bases; nucleotides outside the gene matches: 16. The germline gives CDR1 SGHTA, CDR2 FQGNSA. The sequenced material came from blood. This chain uses TRBV7-2 with TRBJ2-6, with 7 bases matching TRBD1. The sequence was collected from a woman aged 80 or older in good health. CDR3: CASSKQPRQGTNSGANVLTF. CDR3 in DNA: TGTGCCAGCAGCAAACAACCCCGACAGGGAACGAACTCTGGGGCCAACGTCCTGACTTTC.